Listed below are T cell receptor beta chains from one sample, sequenced in a study of siplizumab effects on memory and regulatory T cells. The table came from immunoSEQ multiplex PCR; TCRdb's copy has only in-frame clones and leaves some out. The sample gives tens of thousands of clones, 93% of which show up once; about 6.7% is in the top ten. The specimen was CD8+ T cells sorted from blood. Every receptor here comes from a human donor in good health. CDR3s include the opening cysteine and the closing phenylalanine or tryptophan. D genes are given only for firm matches. Expanded clones get a size class; other rows say once, few or many, or leave the size out.

.	TRBV18	TRBJ2-7	.	CASSSNRGYEQYF	TGTGCCAGCTCATCAAACCGGGGCTACGAGCAGTACTTC
.	TRBV6-6	TRBJ2-7	.	CASSYRGAYEQYF	TGTGCCAGCAGTTACCGGGGAGCCTACGAGCAGTACTTC
.	TRBV28	TRBJ2-7	TRBD2	CASSLLAGGPTYEQYF	TGTGCCAGCAGTTTACTAGCGGGAGGCCCTACCTACGAGCAGTACTTC
.	TRBV29-1	TRBJ1-1	.	CSVRQVSNTEAFF	TGCAGCGTTCGACAGGTATCGAACACTGAAGCTTTCTTT
.	TRBV7-2	TRBJ2-1	.	CASSLAGVGEQFF	TGTGCCAGCAGCTTAGCTGGGGTGGGTGAGCAGTTCTTC
.	TRBV27	TRBJ2-7	TRBD1	CASSFGTGAYEQYF	TGTGCCAGCAGTTTTGGGACAGGGGCCTACGAGCAGTACTTC
.	TRBV9	TRBJ2-7	.	CASSAAGWGYEQYF	TGTGCCAGCAGCGCGGCGGGCTGGGGATACGAGCAGTACTTC
once	TRBV12-2	TRBJ2-1	.	CASRVKGTSGVSEQFF	TGTGCAAGTCGCGTGAAAGGGACTAGCGGGGTGAGTGAGCAGTTCTTC
.	TRBV27	TRBJ2-1	TRBD1	CASTLPGQGMGYNEQFF	TGTGCCAGCACCCTTCCCGGACAGGGAATGGGGTACAATGAGCAGTTCTTC
.	TRBV7-9	TRBJ2-3	.	CASSPRTPFSTDTQYF	TGTGCCAGCAGCCCCCGGACCCCCTTCTCCACAGATACGCAGTATTTT
.	TRBV7-6	TRBJ2-1	.	CASSGAGTRLTYNEQFF	TGTGCCAGCAGCGGGGCTGGGACGAGACTAACCTACAATGAGCAGTTCTTC
.	TRBV13	TRBJ1-4	.	CASSDRGSQFSNEKLFF	TGTGCCAGCAGCGACCGGGGCTCTCAATTTTCAAATGAAAAACTGTTTTTT
.	TRBV13	TRBJ2-1	TRBD1	CASSLRGQGDNEQFF	TGTGCCAGCAGCTTAAGGGGACAGGGAGACAATGAGCAGTTCTTC
.	TRBV7-9	TRBJ2-5	TRBD2	CASSPIAGAHQETQYF	TGTGCCAGCAGCCCTATAGCGGGAGCTCACCAAGAGACCCAGTACTTC
.	TRBV11-3	TRBJ1-1	.	CASSYPELNTEAFF	TGTGCCAGCAGCTACCCGGAATTGAACACTGAAGCTTTCTTT
few	TRBV7-9	TRBJ2-1	.	CASRPPTGSSYNEQFF	TGTGCCAGCAGGCCCCCCACGGGAAGCTCCTACAATGAGCAGTTCTTC
.	TRBV7-3	TRBJ1-1	.	CASSLEKGGSAFF	TGTGCCAGCAGCTTAGAGAAGGGGGGTTCGGCTTTCTTT
.	TRBV6-1	TRBJ1-2	.	CAVSPYYGYTF	TGTGCCGTGAGCCCATACTATGGCTACACCTTC
.	TRBV13	TRBJ2-7	TRBD2	CASSFSGRSGEQYF	TGTGCCAGCAGCTTTAGCGGGAGATCGGGGGAGCAGTACTTC
.	TRBV6-5	TRBJ2-7	TRBD1	CASSYVQGSDEQYF	TGTGCCAGCAGTTACGTACAGGGGTCCGACGAGCAGTACTTC
.	TRBV9	TRBJ1-2	TRBD1	CASSTTGTGLSNYGYTF	TGTGCCAGCAGTACTACGGGGACAGGGCTCTCTAACTATGGCTACACCTTC
.	TRBV27	TRBJ2-3	.	CASKPGARDPSDTQYF	TGTGCCAGTAAACCCGGGGCCAGGGACCCATCGGATACGCAGTATTTT
.	TRBV7-9	TRBJ2-3	.	CASSSPPYGADTQYF	TGTGCCAGCAGCAGCCCACCCTACGGGGCAGATACGCAGTATTTT
.	TRBV4-2	TRBJ2-3	TRBD1	CASSQDPGGWPDTQYF	TGTGCCAGCAGCCAAGACCCAGGGGGTTGGCCAGATACGCAGTATTTT
.	TRBV11-3	TRBJ2-7	TRBD2	CASSQWTSGRIQQYF	TGTGCCAGCAGCCAGTGGACTAGCGGGAGAATACAGCAGTACTTC
.	TRBV5-4	TRBJ2-1	TRBD2	CASSLASGGPGGNEQFF	TGTGCCAGCAGCTTGGCTAGCGGGGGGCCTGGGGGAAATGAGCAGTTCTTC
.	TRBV27	TRBJ1-6	.	CASSLSAGSPLHF	TGTGCCAGCAGTTTATCGGCGGGATCACCCCTCCACTTT
once	TRBV4-1	TRBJ1-3	TRBD1	CASSHRLGTGEGNTIYF	TGCGCCAGCAGCCATCGACTCGGGACAGGGGAAGGAAACACCATATATTTT
.	TRBV30	TRBJ1-1	TRBD1	CAWRWDRGNTEAFF	TGTGCCTGGCGCTGGGACAGGGGGAACACTGAAGCTTTCTTT
.	TRBV7-8	TRBJ2-1	TRBD2	CASSLGLAGPYNEQFF	TGTGCCAGCAGCTTAGGGCTAGCGGGACCTTACAATGAGCAGTTCTTC
.	TRBV6-1	TRBJ1-1	TRBD1	CASSLQGADGTEAFF	TGTGCCAGCAGTCTACAGGGGGCGGATGGGACTGAAGCTTTCTTT
.	TRBV19	TRBJ1-1	.	CASSINGDTNTEAFF	TGTGCCAGTAGTATTAATGGGGACACGAACACTGAAGCTTTCTTT
once	TRBV6-1	TRBJ2-7	.	CASSQPRTSHHEQYF	TGTGCCAGCAGCCAACCGAGGACAAGTCACCACGAGCAGTACTTC
.	TRBV11-2	TRBJ2-5	.	CASSLDPVREDGETQYF	TGTGCCAGCAGCTTAGATCCCGTGCGGGAAGACGGGGAGACCCAGTACTTC
.	TRBV29-1	TRBJ1-1	.	CSVETDLNTEAFF	TGCAGCGTTGAAACAGATTTGAACACTGAAGCTTTCTTT
.	TRBV13	TRBJ1-2	.	CASSTYRDTTYGYTF	TGTGCCAGCAGCACCTACAGGGACACCACCTATGGCTACACCTTC
.	TRBV11-2	TRBJ1-1	.	CASSLGEGRTEAFF	TGTGCCAGCAGCTTAGGTGAGGGGAGGACTGAAGCTTTCTTT
.	TRBV7-9	TRBJ2-1	TRBD2	CASRAGSENEQFF	TGTGCCAGCAGAGCGGGATCTGAGAATGAGCAGTTCTTC
.	TRBV27	TRBJ2-1	TRBD2	CASSKTSGYSYNEQFF	TGTGCCAGCAGTAAGACTAGCGGGTACTCCTACAATGAGCAGTTCTTC
.	TRBV7-8	TRBJ1-4	.	CASSLGASNEKLFF	TGTGCCAGCAGCCTAGGGGCCTCTAATGAAAAACTGTTTTTT
.	TRBV7-6	TRBJ2-7	TRBD1	CASRGTGEGEQYF	TGTGCCAGCCGCGGGACAGGGGAGGGCGAGCAGTACTTC
.	TRBV7-3	TRBJ2-1	TRBD2	CASSLAPGLDYNEQFF	TGTGCCAGCAGCTTAGCGCCGGGACTAGACTACAATGAGCAGTTCTTC
.	TRBV5-6	TRBJ1-2	TRBD1	CASSLRTGRRRGYTF	TGTGCCAGCAGCTTAAGGACAGGGAGGAGGAGAGGCTACACCTTC
.	TRBV29-1	TRBJ2-7	TRBD2	CSVEPGRSSYEQYF	TGCAGCGTTGAGCCCGGGAGGTCCTCATACGAGCAGTACTTC
.	TRBV10-3	TRBJ2-5	TRBD2	CAISEGAGGQETQYF	TGTGCCATCAGTGAAGGAGCGGGGGGGCAAGAGACCCAGTACTTC
.	TRBV19	TRBJ2-3	TRBD1	CASSTPEGQGYTDTQYF	TGTGCCAGTAGTACCCCCGAAGGACAGGGGTACACAGATACGCAGTATTTT
.	TRBV4-1	TRBJ1-1	TRBD1	CASSLTQGRTEAFF	TGCGCCAGCAGCCTAACACAGGGGAGAACTGAAGCTTTCTTT
.	TRBV10-3	TRBJ2-7	.	CAVTGGVYEQYF	TGTGCCGTAACAGGGGGGGTCTACGAGCAGTACTTC
.	TRBV27	TRBJ2-1	.	CASRLGISSSYNEQFF	TGTGCCAGCAGGCTCGGGATAAGCAGCTCCTACAATGAGCAGTTCTTC
.	TRBV7-6	TRBJ2-5	TRBD1	CASSTLDRVETQYF	TGTGCCAGCAGTACCCTGGACAGGGTAGAGACCCAGTACTTC
.	TRBV6-5	TRBJ1-2	TRBD1	CASSDRGYGYTF	TGTGCCAGCAGTGACAGGGGATATGGCTACACCTTC
.	TRBV5-1	TRBJ2-7	TRBD1	CASRVWTGGSYEQYF	TGCGCCAGCAGGGTTTGGACAGGGGGTTCCTACGAGCAGTACTTC
once	TRBV7-9	TRBJ1-1	.	CASSLVPPGENTEAFF	TGTGCCAGCAGCTTAGTCCCCCCAGGGGAAAACACTGAAGCTTTCTTT
.	TRBV7-3	TRBJ2-3	TRBD2	CASSLGQTGLAYTQYF	TGTGCCAGCAGCTTGGGACAGACGGGACTAGCATATACGCAGTATTTT
.	TRBV29-1	TRBJ2-1	.	CSVEDQEPEQFF	TGCAGCGTTGAAGATCAGGAGCCGGAGCAGTTCTTC
.	TRBV4-1	TRBJ1-5	.	CASSQEGSNQPQHF	TGCGCCAGCAGCCAAGAAGGAAGCAATCAGCCCCAGCATTTT
.	TRBV5-3	TRBJ2-7	TRBD1	CARSYRQGEYF	TGTGCCAGAAGCTATAGACAGGGGGAGTACTTC
once	TRBV13	TRBJ1-3	TRBD1	CASSPPWTGSSGNTIYF	TGTGCCAGCAGCCCCCCATGGACAGGCAGCTCTGGAAACACCATATATTTT
.	TRBV2	TRBJ2-1	.	CASSESAGARVNEQFF	TGTGCCAGCAGTGAATCGGCGGGCGCGAGGGTCAATGAGCAGTTCTTC